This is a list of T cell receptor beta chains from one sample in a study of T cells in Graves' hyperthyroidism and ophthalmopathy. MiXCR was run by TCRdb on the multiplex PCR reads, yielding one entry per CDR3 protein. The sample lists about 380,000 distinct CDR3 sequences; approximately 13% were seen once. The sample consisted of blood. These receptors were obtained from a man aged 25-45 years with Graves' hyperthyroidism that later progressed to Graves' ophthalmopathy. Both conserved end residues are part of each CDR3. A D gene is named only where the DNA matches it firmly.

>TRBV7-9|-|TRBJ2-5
CASSQGRLRETQYF
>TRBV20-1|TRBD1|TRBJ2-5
CSAQGADQETQYF
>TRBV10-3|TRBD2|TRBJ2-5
CAIRRTSGDQETQYF
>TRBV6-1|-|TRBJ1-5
CASEQGGNQPQHF
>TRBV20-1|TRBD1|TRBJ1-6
CSARPPGQGNSPLHF
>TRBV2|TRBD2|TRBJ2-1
CASGTSGGAVWDGNEQFF
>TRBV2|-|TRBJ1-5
CASSEESTGWQPQHF
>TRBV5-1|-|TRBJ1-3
CASRPASGNTIYF
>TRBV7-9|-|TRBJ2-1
CASSLGPLVFSYNEQFF
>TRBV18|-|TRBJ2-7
CASSPSEYEQYF
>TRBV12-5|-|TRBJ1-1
CASGLVTTSTQNTEAFF
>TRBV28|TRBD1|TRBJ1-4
CASRDRGGTNEKLFF
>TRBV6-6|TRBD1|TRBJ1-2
CASSYSPQGAYGYTF
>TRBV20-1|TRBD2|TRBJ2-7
CSARAGQAYEQYF
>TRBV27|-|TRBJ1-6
CASSLLGTLGRANNSPLHF
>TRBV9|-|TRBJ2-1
CASSVVGTVINEQFF
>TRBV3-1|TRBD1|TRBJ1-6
CASSQQGGNSPLHF
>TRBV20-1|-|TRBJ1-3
CSASGQAGNTIYF
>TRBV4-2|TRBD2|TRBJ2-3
CASSQDTSGTDTQYF
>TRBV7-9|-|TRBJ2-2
CASCRENTGELFF
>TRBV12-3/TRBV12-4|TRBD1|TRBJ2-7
CAGSRTGNTYEQYF
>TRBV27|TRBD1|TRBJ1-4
CASSLSGTGVEKLFF
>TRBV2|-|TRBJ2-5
CASSGRAFQETQYF
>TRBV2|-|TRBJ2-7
CASSEESYEQYF
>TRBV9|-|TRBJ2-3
CASSVEGQRTDTQYF
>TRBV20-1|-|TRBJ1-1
CSAQGAPLGTFF
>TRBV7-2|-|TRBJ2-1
CASSPSPALIKNEQFF
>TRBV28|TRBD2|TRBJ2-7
CASSPRGAGTYEQYF
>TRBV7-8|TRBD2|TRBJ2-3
CASSQTSGATDTQYF
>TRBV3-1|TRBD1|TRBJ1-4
CASSQGGQGVKKLFF
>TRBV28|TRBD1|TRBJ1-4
CASINRGREEKLFF
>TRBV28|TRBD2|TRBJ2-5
CASSYSLGTSGGETQYF
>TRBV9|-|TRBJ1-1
CASSVNPGQNTEAFF
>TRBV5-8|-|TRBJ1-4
CASSGNPTDNEKLFF
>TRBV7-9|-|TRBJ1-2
CASSLAPDSNYGYTF
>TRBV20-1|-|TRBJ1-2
CSAAEIGEGSTSNYGYTF
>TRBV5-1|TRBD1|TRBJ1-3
CASSRDRGELSGNTIYF
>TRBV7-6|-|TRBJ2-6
CASSRGGGAGANVLTF
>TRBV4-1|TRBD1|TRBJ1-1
CASSHAWTGFNTEAFF
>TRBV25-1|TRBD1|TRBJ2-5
CASSIQGSKETQYF
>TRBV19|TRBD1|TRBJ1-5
CASSIGQGFWHQPQHF
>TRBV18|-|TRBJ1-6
CASSPFEQATLNSPLHF
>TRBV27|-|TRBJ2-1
CASSHRDPHSDNEQFF
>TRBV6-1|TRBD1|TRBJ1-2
CASSELDRANYGYTF
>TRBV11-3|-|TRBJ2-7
CASSTNKQGYEQYF
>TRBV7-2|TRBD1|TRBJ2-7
CASSRTGVYEQYF
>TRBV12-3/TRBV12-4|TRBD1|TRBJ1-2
CASSFQGENYGYTF
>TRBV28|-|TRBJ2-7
CASSLFGQTYEQYF
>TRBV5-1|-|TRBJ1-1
CASSPAAAFLMNTEAFF
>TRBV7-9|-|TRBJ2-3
CASSLSSGADTQYF
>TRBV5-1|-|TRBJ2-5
CASSLVQPETQYF
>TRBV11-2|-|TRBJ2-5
CASSLESGSETQYF